This TCR beta chain originates from a study of T cells expressing NK-cell markers. The overall study: Source material for TCR beta repertoires consisted of sorted CD3+CD56+NKG2C+, CD3+CD56+NKG2C- and CD3+CD56-NKG2C+ T cells. Sequencing covered eight donors, seven HCMV-seropositive and one seronegative.

Comments on this clonotype: What it recognizes is unknown.

TCRdb re-called the 5' RACE reads; every CDR3 protein appears as one record, without DNA. The table lists around 110,000 distinct CDR3 sequences, with around 20% in the top ten. Study results and limitations: Expanded clones of NKG2C+ T cells had an unclear HCMV specificity.

Sequenced: blood T cells: a sorted CD56 or NKG2C T cell subset, CD4+ or CD8+ T cells, or bulk PBMC T cells (not recorded which). The origin of this receptor is a woman between 18 and 70 years old in good health.

CDR3 in amino acids: CASSWGSTGSGGGLFF. The V gene is TRBV5-4, the J gene TRBJ2-2; TCRdb's D call, TRBD1, is unchecked because there is no DNA. In germline, CDR1 is SGHNT, CDR2 YYREEE (reference sequence). The CDR3 runs 16 residues.